This note documents a single T cell receptor (beta chain) sequence. After removal of 7 bases from V and 6 bases from J, the junction contained 9 bases not matched to a gene. Germline V gene data show CDR1 as LNHDA and CDR2 as SQIVND (reference sequence). CDR3 length: 14 residues. Authors' data handling: Amplification of reference gene primers was used by the study to estimate nucleated cell counts. Profiling relied on immunoSEQ multiplex PCR, and the TCRdb table lists in-frame clones only, not all of them. That table gives V, J and clone size, and the DNA gave D and trimming. The top ten hold about 9.5% of the sample, which has 55,000 to 65,000 clones, about 90% seen once. These data are taken from a study of blood T cell repertoires in COVID-19. At the level of the study: Material from acute and convalescent COVID-19 was sourced from the United States, Italy and Spain. Nucleic acid was either cDNA or gDNA, and it came from T cells, B-cell-depleted T cells, or PBMCs.

This receptor was identified in a human donor with acute or convalescent COVID-19. The donor label of this sample is uncertain. The chain has TRBV19 and TRBJ2-7, with 10 bases lining up with TRBD1. The specimen was peripheral blood. The CDR3 bases are TGTGCCAGTACCCCGGGACAGGGGCTGGGCGAGCAGTACTTC. It yields the protein CASTPGQGLGEQYF.